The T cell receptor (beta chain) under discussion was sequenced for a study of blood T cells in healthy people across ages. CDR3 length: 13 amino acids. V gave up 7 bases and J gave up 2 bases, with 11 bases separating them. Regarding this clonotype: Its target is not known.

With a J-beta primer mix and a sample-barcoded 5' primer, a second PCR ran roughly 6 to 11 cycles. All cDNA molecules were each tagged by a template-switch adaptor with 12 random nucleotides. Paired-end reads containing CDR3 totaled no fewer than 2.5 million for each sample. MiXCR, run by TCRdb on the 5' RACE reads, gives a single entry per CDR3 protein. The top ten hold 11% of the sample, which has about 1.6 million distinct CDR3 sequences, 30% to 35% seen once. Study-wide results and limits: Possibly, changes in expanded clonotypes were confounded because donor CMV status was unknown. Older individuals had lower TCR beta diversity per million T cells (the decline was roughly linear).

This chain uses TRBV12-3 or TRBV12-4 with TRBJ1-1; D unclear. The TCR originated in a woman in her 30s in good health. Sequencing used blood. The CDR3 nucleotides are TGTGCCAGCATGGGCTTACCTAACACTGAAGCTTTCTTT. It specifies CASMGLPNTEAFF.